The clone carrying this T cell receptor beta chain has a handful of counts. These data originate in a study of control samples from healthy donors and cancer patients. Sequenced by immunoSEQ multiplex PCR; TCRdb stores in-frame clones only, minus some. The sample holds roughly 450,000 clones, 90% seen once. The germline V gene has CDR1 SGHTA and CDR2 FQGTGA. Losses at the gene ends were 5 bases for V and 8 bases for J; bases not matched to a gene: 6. The CDR3 consists of 15 residues. V is TRBV7-3 and J is TRBJ2-1; 13 bases align to TRBD2. The sequence derives from a middle-aged man with head and neck cancer. Sequenced material: PBMCs. The CDR3 region has the DNA TGTGCCAGCAGCCGCGACGGACTAGCGGGAGATGAGCAGTTCTTC. Residues: CASSRDGLAGDEQFF.